This is a list of T cell receptor beta chains from one sample in a study of T cell changes during pregnancy in multiple sclerosis. The data were produced by immunoSEQ multiplex PCR, yet TCRdb's version contains in-frame clones alone and is incomplete. Of around 95,000 clones listed, 92% were seen once; the top ten hold roughly 2%. This material consisted of peripheral blood, taken after pregnancy. The receptors stem from a female donor in good health, enrolled as a control in a pregnancy study. Each CDR3 is given with its conserved first and last residue. The order of the fields is J gene, D gene, V gene, clone size, CDR3 protein, CDR3 DNA. A D gene is named only where the DNA matches it firmly. Clone size appears in some rows only: once, few, many, or a class for an expanded clone.

>TRBJ2-1|TRBD2|TRBV9|.
CASSVSGVSYNEQFF
TGTGCCAGCAGCGTCAGCGGGGTTTCCTACAATGAGCAGTTCTTC
>TRBJ1-1|.|TRBV5-4|.
CASSLFSSRNTEAFF
TGTGCCAGCAGCTTGTTTTCGTCCAGGAACACTGAAGCTTTCTTT
>TRBJ2-7|.|TRBV7-9|.
CASSSLHEQYF
TGTGCCAGCAGCTCACTTCACGAGCAGTACTTC
>TRBJ1-6|TRBD1|TRBV19|.
CASSTNSGTGPNSPLHF
TGTGCCAGTAGTACGAATTCCGGGACAGGGCCTAATTCACCCCTCCACTTT
>TRBJ1-1|.|TRBV6-5|.
CASSYTGTEAFF
TGTGCCAGCAGTTACACAGGGACTGAAGCTTTCTTT
>TRBJ1-6|.|TRBV18|.
CASSATGFVRSPLHF
TGTGCCAGCTCAGCAACAGGGTTCGTCAGGTCACCCCTCCACTTT
>TRBJ1-4|.|TRBV27|once
CASSPSSQGNEKLFF
TGTGCCAGCAGTCCATCTTCGCAGGGCAATGAAAAACTGTTTTTT
>TRBJ2-3|TRBD2|TRBV9|.
CASSERGLAPSTDTQYF
TGTGCCAGCAGCGAGAGGGGACTAGCGCCTAGCACAGATACGCAGTATTTT
>TRBJ1-2|.|TRBV29-1|.
CSVDADNNYGYTF
TGCAGCGTTGACGCAGATAATAACTATGGCTACACCTTC
>TRBJ2-1|.|TRBV7-6|.
CASSLLWAGTVNNEQFF
TGTGCCAGCAGCTTACTTTGGGCGGGAACCGTTAACAATGAGCAGTTCTTC
>TRBJ1-3|.|TRBV6-1|.
CASSPGTNSGNTIYF
TGTGCCAGCAGTCCGGGGACTAACTCTGGAAACACCATATATTTT
>TRBJ2-1|TRBD1|TRBV28|.
CASRTGESFYNEQFF
TGTGCCAGCAGGACAGGGGAAAGCTTCTACAATGAGCAGTTCTTC
>TRBJ1-6|TRBD1|TRBV6-6|.
CASSQGQGRIGSPLHF
TGTGCCAGCAGTCAAGGACAGGGAAGAATTGGATCACCCCTCCACTTT
>TRBJ2-7|.|TRBV14|.
CASSGPSYEQYF
TGTGCCAGCAGTGGGCCCTCCTACGAGCAGTACTTC
>TRBJ2-7|.|TRBV2|once
CASSLRTENYEQYF
TGTGCCAGCAGCCTCAGGACAGAGAACTACGAGCAGTACTTC
>TRBJ1-1|.|TRBV6-1|.
CATTGNTEAFF
TGTGCCACTACAGGGAACACTGAAGCTTTCTTT
>TRBJ1-4|TRBD1|TRBV30|.
CAYNRDRGEKLFF
TGTGCCTACAACCGGGACAGGGGTGAAAAACTGTTTTTT
>TRBJ2-3|.|TRBV7-9|once
CASSSYRGKGGARGGQYF
TGTGCCAGCAGCTCTTACCGCGGGAAAGGGGGGGCCCGAGGAGGGCAGTATTTT
>TRBJ2-7|TRBD1|TRBV19|.
CASSISGQGSLKQYF
TGTGCCAGTAGTATATCAGGACAGGGCTCGTTAAAGCAGTACTTC
>TRBJ2-3|TRBD2|TRBV9|.
CASSVGWGLAGSYGRADTQYF
TGTGCCAGCAGCGTAGGGTGGGGACTAGCGGGGTCCTACGGGAGAGCAGATACGCAGTATTTT
>TRBJ2-1|TRBD2|TRBV2|.
CASSGERGVGEQFF
TGTGCCAGCAGCGGCGAGCGGGGAGTGGGTGAGCAGTTCTTC
>TRBJ2-7|TRBD1|TRBV6-5|.
CASSSRWGQGTYEQYF
TGTGCCAGCAGTTCCAGGTGGGGACAGGGGACCTACGAGCAGTACTTC
>TRBJ2-2|TRBD1|TRBV7-9|.
CASKEPGTANTGELFF
TGTGCCAGCAAAGAACCAGGGACAGCGAACACCGGGGAGCTGTTTTTT
>TRBJ2-7|TRBD2|TRBV6-5|.
CASSQTSEPYEQYF
TGTGCCAGCAGCCAGACTAGCGAGCCCTACGAGCAGTACTTC
>TRBJ2-3|TRBD2|TRBV7-2|.
CASRTSGRGTDTQYF
TGTGCCAGCAGGACTAGCGGGAGGGGCACAGATACGCAGTATTTT
>TRBJ2-2|.|TRBV9|.
CASSLEGGTGELFF
TGTGCCAGCAGCCTAGAAGGAGGTACCGGGGAGCTGTTTTTT
>TRBJ2-7|.|TRBV20-1|.
CSVGGLYEQYF
TGCAGTGTCGGTGGTTTATACGAGCAGTACTTC
>TRBJ2-5|.|TRBV30|.
CAWSRRGRETQYF
TGTGCCTGGAGTCGGAGGGGACGGGAGACCCAGTACTTC
>TRBJ2-7|TRBD1|TRBV27|.
CASSRARRGPYEQYF
TGTGCCAGCAGTCGGGCCCGAAGGGGGCCATACGAGCAGTACTTC
>TRBJ1-1|TRBD1|TRBV6-5|.
CASSYFTGGGNTEAFF
TGTGCCAGCAGTTACTTTACAGGGGGCGGGAACACTGAAGCTTTCTTT
>TRBJ1-5|.|TRBV19|once
CASSTPGRTSTNQPQHF
TGTGCCAGTAGTACCCCAGGCCGGACATCGACCAATCAGCCCCAGCATTTT
>TRBJ2-5|.|TRBV5-3|once
CARSFLAVNETQYF
TGTGCCAGAAGCTTTCTCGCGGTGAATGAGACCCAGTACTTC
>TRBJ2-3|.|TRBV11-3|.
CASSLGGVADTQYF
TGTGCCAGCAGCTTAGGGGGAGTGGCAGATACGCAGTATTTT
>TRBJ2-5|TRBD2|TRBV9|.
CASSVATGRGGRETQYF
TGTGCCAGCAGCGTAGCTACGGGGCGGGGGGGCCGGGAGACCCAGTACTTC
>TRBJ1-1|.|TRBV7-2|.
CASSLRGEAFF
TGTGCCAGCAGCTTAAGGGGTGAAGCTTTCTTT
>TRBJ2-7|TRBD2|TRBV4-2|.
CASSQGGGSSYEQYF
TGTGCCAGCAGCCAAGGCGGGGGGAGCTCCTACGAGCAGTACTTC
>TRBJ2-3|TRBD2|TRBV28|.
CASSREAGSTDTQYF
TGTGCCAGCAGTAGAGAAGCGGGAAGCACAGATACGCAGTATTTT
>TRBJ1-5|.|TRBV2|few
CASSSGERQPQHF
TGTGCCAGCAGTTCAGGGGAACGTCAGCCCCAGCATTTT
>TRBJ1-1|TRBD1|TRBV18|few
CASSPMDRTNTEAFF
TGTGCCAGCTCACCAATGGACAGGACGAACACTGAAGCTTTCTTT
>TRBJ2-7|TRBD1|TRBV18|.
CASSPRRTGSYEQYF
TGTGCCAGCTCACCACGGCGGACAGGGTCCTACGAGCAGTACTTC
>TRBJ2-3|.|TRBV9|.
CASSEREKADTQYF
TGTGCCAGCAGCGAGAGGGAGAAGGCAGATACGCAGTATTTT
>TRBJ2-3|.|TRBV28|.
CASSQPGLSTDTQYF
TGTGCCAGCAGTCAACCGGGACTCAGCACAGATACGCAGTATTTT
>TRBJ1-1|.|TRBV27|.
CASRERNTEAFF
TGTGCCAGCAGGGAGAGAAACACTGAAGCTTTCTTT
>TRBJ2-1|TRBD2|TRBV6-5|.
CASSKLAGGKQFF
TGTGCCAGCAGTAAACTAGCGGGAGGGAAGCAGTTCTTC
>TRBJ2-5|.|TRBV7-9|.
CASSQGAQGMETQYF
TGTGCCAGCAGTCAGGGAGCCCAGGGGATGGAGACCCAGTACTTC
>TRBJ1-4|.|TRBV2|.
CASTYREGKLFF
TGTGCCAGCACCTACAGGGAAGGAAAACTGTTTTTT
>TRBJ1-1|TRBD1|TRBV25-1|once
CASNTGTGRVTEAFF
TGTGCCAGCAACACAGGGACAGGGAGGGTGACTGAAGCTTTCTTT
>TRBJ2-5|TRBD2|TRBV7-2|.
CASSPRLAGTQETQYF
TGTGCCAGCAGCCCCCGTCTAGCGGGGACACAAGAGACCCAGTACTTC
>TRBJ1-5|.|TRBV6-5|few
CASSQNRAQPQHF
TGTGCCAGCAGTCAAAACAGGGCACAGCCCCAGCATTTT
>TRBJ2-5|.|TRBV28|.
CASSYTALSETQYF
TGTGCCAGCAGTTATACCGCACTAAGCGAGACCCAGTACTTC